Reported below is one T cell receptor (beta chain). The data are from a study of blood T cell repertoires in COVID-19. In the study overall: T cells, B-cell-depleted T cells, or PBMCs supplied cDNA or gDNA.

Germline trimming cut 4 bases from V and 0 bases from J; bases unmatched to any gene: 9. This CDR3 has 16 amino acids. Germline assignment: CDR1 SGHRS and CDR2 YFSETQ. Only in-frame clones appear in the TCRdb table, and some are missing; sequencing was by immunoSEQ multiplex PCR. Of around 160,000 clones listed, around 80% are singletons. V is TRBV5-1 and J is TRBJ1-2, with 7 bases lining up with TRBD1. Sample: peripheral blood. This receptor was obtained from a human donor with acute or convalescent COVID-19. The donor label of this sample is uncertain. The DNA of the CDR3 is TGCGCCAGCAGCGCAACGGGACAGCCTACTAACTATGGCTACACCTTC. It is translated as CASSATGQPTNYGYTF.